The 27 T cell receptor beta chains below all came from one sample that was sequenced in a study of blood T cell repertoires in COVID-19. Profiling relied on immunoSEQ multiplex PCR, and the TCRdb table lists in-frame clones only, not all of them. This sample carries about 210,000 clones, approximately 90% of them seen once, and the ten largest clones take 1.2%. Sample: PBMCs or T cells enriched from blood (not recorded which). The receptor set was obtained from a man aged 30 to 45 who had recovered from COVID-19.

In DNA form, the CDR3 reads TGTGCCTGGAAGGTCGGCACAACAGACACCGGGGAGCTGTTTTTT. Translating gives CAWKVGTTDTGELFF. The J gene is TRBJ2-2, the V gene TRBV30; D gene uncertain. Trimming took 4 bases from V and 3 from J, leaving 15 bases between them. The CDR3 sequence is 15 residues long. Looked up from germline, CDR1 is GTSNPN and CDR2 is SVGIG (reference sequence).

The genes are TRBV5-1 and TRBJ1-2, with D uncertain. Germline V lookup: CDR1 SGHRS, CDR2 YFSETQ. CDR3 size: 14 residues. V lost 0 bases and J 1 base, leaving 7 bases between the germline ends. DNA for the CDR3: TGCGCCAGCAGCTTGGCCGAGCTTAACTATGGCTACACCTTC. Its protein is CASSLAELNYGYTF.

The rearrangement links TRBV5-8 to TRBJ2-5, with 9 positions matching TRBD2. With 3 bases clipped from V and 0 bases from J, the junction kept 6 bases outside the gene matches. The CDR3 extends over 16 amino acids. CDR1 and CDR2 (germline): SGHTS, YDEGEE. The CDR3 bases are TGTGCCAGCAGCTCAGGACTAGCGATGAACCAAGAGACCCAGTACTTC. Residues: CASSSGLAMNQETQYF.

The chain combines TRBV5-1 with TRBJ1-1; D may be TRBD1 (6 bases). With 4 bases removed from V and 0 bases from J, the gap between germline ends came to 13 bases. The CDR3 loop spans 15 amino acids. Germline loops: CDR1 SGHRS, CDR2 YFSETQ. As DNA, the CDR3 is TGCGCCAGCAGCATGGACAGTTTTCTGAACACTGAAGCTTTCTTT. Translated, it gives CASSMDSFLNTEAFF.

The V and J genes are TRBV28 and TRBJ2-7, with TRBD1 matching over 9 bases. This CDR3 is built from 15 residues. The ends lost 5 bases at V and 2 bases at J; junction bases unmatched: 7. Germline lookup yields CDR1 MDHEN and CDR2 SYDVKM. The CDR3, as DNA: TGTGCCAGCAGTGATAGGGGACAGGGCCCCTACGAGCAGTACTTC. Translating gives CASSDRGQGPYEQYF.

The V and J genes are TRBV7-9 and TRBJ2-7, with 10 bases that match TRBD2. V was clipped by 3 bases and J by 4 bases; unmatched bases: 12. The CDR3 is made up of 17 amino acids. Germline CDR1 and CDR2: SEHNR and FQNEAQ (reference sequence). The CDR3 protein is CASSFPHRSGRLYEQYF. The CDR3 DNA reads as TGTGCCAGCAGCTTCCCCCATCGTAGCGGGAGGCTTTACGAGCAGTACTTC.

This chain uses TRBV10-3 with TRBJ2-7; 7 nucleotides agree with TRBD2. V lost 6 bases, J lost 9 bases, and 5 bases stayed unmatched. Germline V gene sequence: CDR1 ENHRY, CDR2 SYGVKD. The CDR3 has 11 amino acids. The CDR3 reads CAISKTGGQYF. CDR3 sequence (DNA): TGTGCCATCAGCAAAACGGGGGGGCAGTACTTC.

V is TRBV6-6 and J is TRBJ1-2, with D unresolved. The CDR3 totals 14 residues. Trimming shortened V by 0 bases and J by 2 bases, and 7 bases separated the two germline ends. Germline values: CDR1 MNHNY, CDR2 SVGAGI (reference sequence). This CDR3 is CASSYSTTNYGYTF. The CDR3, as DNA: TGTGCCAGCAGTTACTCTACGACAAACTATGGCTACACCTTC.

The rearrangement links TRBV5-4 to TRBJ2-1, with TRBD1 identical over 10 bases. The V gene end was trimmed by 0 bases and the J gene end by 7 bases; junction bases not matched to a gene: 4. The CDR3 is 15 residues long. Germline CDR1 and CDR2: SGHNT and YYREEE (reference sequence). The CDR3 spells CASSLGQGAGNEQFF. Written as DNA, the CDR3 is TGTGCCAGCAGCTTGGGACAGGGGGCGGGGAATGAGCAGTTCTTC.

V is TRBV3-1 (or the pseudogene TRBV3-2) and J is TRBJ2-7, with a tentative D call TRBD1 (6 bases). Germline V gene sequence: CDR1 LGHDT, CDR2 YNNKEL (reference sequence). This CDR3 region has 14 residues. The V end was cut by 2 bases, the J end by 5 bases, with 13 bases between. The CDR3 loop reads CASSQTDTGNEQYF. DNA for the CDR3: TGTGCCAGCAGCCAAACGGACACAGGGAACGAGCAGTACTTC.

V is TRBV7-2 and J is TRBJ1-3; D possibly corresponds to TRBD1 (5 bases). This CDR3 has 15 residues. Trimming pared 5 bases from V and 1 base from J, leaving 12 bases between. CDR1 and CDR2 from the germline V gene are SGHTA and FQGNSA. DNA for the CDR3: TGTGCCAGCAGCCGCTACAGGCTTTCTGGAAACACCATATATTTT. Encoded protein: CASSRYRLSGNTIYF.

The V call is TRBV24-1, the J call TRBJ2-3; D possibly corresponds to TRBD1 (6 bases). This CDR3 comprises 14 residues. Germline V gene sequence: CDR1 KGHDR, CDR2 SFDVKD. V lost 8 bases and J 4 bases, leaving 15 bases between the germline ends. The CDR3 sequence is CATKGRGRPDTQYF. In DNA, the CDR3 is TGTGCCACCAAGGGCAGGGGTAGGCCAGATACGCAGTATTTT.

This chain connects TRBV28 to TRBJ2-7; TRBD2 aligns across 13 bases. Germline CDR1 and CDR2: MDHEN and SYDVKM. The junction had 8 bases not matched to a gene; V was cut back by 5 bases and J by 4 bases. The CDR3 length is 16 residues. This CDR3 is CASSPLLAGGIYEQYF. CDR3 nucleotides: TGTGCCAGCAGTCCACTACTAGCGGGAGGGATATACGAGCAGTACTTC.

This chain joins TRBV15 and TRBJ2-3; 7 bases map to TRBD2. Trimming took 1 base from V and 11 from J; bases not matched to a gene: 12. This CDR3 comprises 15 residues. CDR1 is LNHNV, CDR2 YYDKDF, per germline (reference sequence). The CDR3 loop is CATSRGGSTSALQYF. CDR3 DNA: TGTGCCACCAGCAGAGGGGGATCCACTAGCGCCTTGCAGTATTTT.

Only one count was recorded for this clone. The V call is TRBV5-1, the J call TRBJ2-3, with 7 positions matching TRBD2. J lost 4 bases, V lost 1 base, and 6 bases had no gene match. CDR1 and CDR2 from the germline V gene are SGHRS and YFSETQ. The CDR3 is 15 amino acids. CDR3 region: CASSLSAGDADTQYF. CDR3 nucleotide sequence: TGCGCCAGCAGCTTGTCTGCGGGAGATGCAGATACGCAGTATTTT.

The chain uses TRBV7-5 and TRBJ1-1; the table calls TRBD1, which could not be checked here. TRBV7-5 is deemed a pseudogene. This CDR3 comprises 14 residues. In nucleotides, the CDR3 is TGTGCCAGAAGCGACATGTCGATGAACACTGAAGCTTTCTTT. This gives the protein CARSDMSMNTEAFF.

This clone was picked up a small number of times. The chain couples TRBV27 to TRBJ1-4; 7 bases agree with TRBD1. The V segment lost 0 bases and the J segment 0 bases; nucleotides outside the gene matches: 7. Germline V gives CDR1 MNHEY, CDR2 SMNVEV (reference sequence). CDR3 length: 18 residues. CDR3 amino acids: CASSLSRQGGATNEKLFF. CDR3 DNA sequence: TGTGCCAGCAGTTTATCGCGACAGGGTGGAGCAACTAATGAAAAACTGTTTTTT.

The CDR3 DNA is TGTGCCAGCAGCTTGGCAGGAGGAGATACGCAGTATTTT. Protein: CASSLAGGDTQYF. The chain has TRBV5-6 and TRBJ2-3; weak D call: TRBD2 (5 bases). This CDR3 contains 13 residues. The ends were cut back, 0 bases at V and 5 bases at J, with 7 bases in the middle. Looked up from germline, CDR1 is SGHDT and CDR2 is YYEEEE.

This clone was recorded once. The J gene is TRBJ2-1, the V gene TRBV4-3; 7 positions match TRBD2. This CDR3 region has 16 residues. V lost 0 bases, J lost 5 bases, and 7 bases stayed unmatched. Germline CDR1 reads LGHNA; CDR2 reads YSLEER. The CDR3 DNA reads as TGCGCCAGCAGCCAAGAGGTCCAGCGGGGAAACAATGAGCAGTTCTTC. It yields the protein CASSQEVQRGNNEQFF.

This clone came up once. The CDR3 region is CASSTQTGGGTEAFF. The CDR3 nucleotides are TGTGCCAGCAGCACCCAGACAGGGGGAGGGACTGAAGCTTTCTTT. The chain joins TRBV7-9 to TRBJ1-1; 9 bases match TRBD1. The V gene's germline CDR1 is SEHNR and CDR2 FQNEAQ (reference sequence). The CDR3 consists of 15 residues. The V segment lost 5 bases and the J segment 5 bases; nucleotides outside the gene matches: 9.

V and J are TRBV7-9 and TRBJ1-5; a weak D match, TRBD1 (6 bases). Trimming pared 1 base from V and 0 bases from J, leaving 10 bases between. Per germline, CDR1 SEHNR and CDR2 FQNEAQ (reference sequence). The CDR3 runs to 16 residues. The CDR3 nucleotides are TGTGCCAGCAGCTTAGTCGGGACACTTAGCAATCAGCCCCAGCATTTT. Translating it yields CASSLVGTLSNQPQHF. The whole variable domain, filled in from reference TRBV7-9 and TRBJ1-5, reads DTGVSQNPRHKITKRGQNVTFRCDPISEHNRLYWYRQTLGQGPEFLTYFQNEAQLEKSRLLSDRFSAERPKGSFSTLEIQRTEQGDSAMYLCASSLVGTLSNQPQHFGDGTRLSIL.

V is TRBV3-1 (or the pseudogene TRBV3-2) and J is TRBJ1-2; TRBD1 is a possible D gene (6 bases). Germline V gene lookup returns CDR1 LGHDT and CDR2 YNNKEL (reference sequence). The CDR3 runs 15 residues. V was shortened by 4 bases and J by 4 bases, with 16 bases between the two germline ends. The CDR3 coding sequence is TGTGCCAGCAGCCGGGACCTTGGACAGATCTATGGCTACACCTTC. This codes for CASSRDLGQIYGYTF.

The rearrangement links TRBV19 to TRBJ2-6, with D possibly being TRBD1 (5 bases). The V and J ends lost 3 bases and 4 bases respectively, with 10 bases between them. Germline values: CDR1 LNHDA, CDR2 SQIVND (reference sequence). This CDR3 has 15 amino acids. The CDR3 DNA reads as TGTGCCAGTAGTATCCCCCAGGGAGGGGCCAACGTCCTGACTTTC. Translated, it gives CASSIPQGGANVLTF.

This clone appeared once. The chain couples TRBV15 to TRBJ2-7, with D maybe TRBD1 (6 bases). The germline V and J ends were trimmed by 1 base and 4 bases, with 11 bases remaining between them. The CDR3 runs 14 residues. Germline lookup yields CDR1 LNHNV and CDR2 YYDKDF (reference sequence). The CDR3 bases are TGTGCCACCAGCAGAGGCCGGCAGGGGTACGAGCAGTACTTC. Protein sequence: CATSRGRQGYEQYF.

The rearrangement joins TRBV5-1 to TRBJ2-3, with 9 bases identical to TRBD2. The CDR3 runs 17 residues. Germline V gives CDR1 SGHRS, CDR2 YFSETQ. J lost 5 bases, V lost 4 bases, and 14 bases had no gene match. CDR3 in amino acids: CASSPGTSRGGIDTQYF. The CDR3 bases are TGCGCCAGCAGCCCCGGGACTAGCCGCGGGGGGATAGATACGCAGTATTTT.

The chain carries TRBV2 and TRBJ1-1; D remains ambiguous. CDR1 and CDR2 from the germline V gene are SNHLY and FYNNEI. V dropped 2 bases and J dropped 11 bases, with 21 bases sitting between them. The CDR3 has 15 residues. The CDR3 spells CASSELPSRPEPAFF. CDR3 sequence (DNA): TGTGCCAGCAGTGAATTACCCTCGAGGCCTGAGCCGGCTTTCTTT.

The chain employs TRBV4-3 and TRBJ2-2; 8 nucleotides agree with TRBD2. Germline-derived CDR1 and CDR2 are LGHNA and YSLEER. There are 16 residues in the CDR3. The V gene end was trimmed by 1 base and the J gene end by 6 bases; junction bases not matched to a gene: 7. The CDR3 DNA reads TGCGCCAGCAGCCAAGCGGCCGGGAGGGCCGCCGGGGAGCTGTTTTTT. Protein product: CASSQAAGRAAGELFF.